The rows below give T cell receptor beta chains drawn from one sample of a study of blood T cell repertoires in COVID-19. Method: immunoSEQ multiplex PCR; TCRdb's copy keeps in-frame clones and lacks some. This table has tens of thousands of clones, around 86% appearing once. Sample: peripheral blood. Receptors were obtained from a man in his 70s with active or convalescent COVID-19. Both conserved end residues are part of each CDR3. The D gene is left open where the match is weak. Expanded clones are given a class, and other clones once, few, many or no size at all.

TRBD1,TRBJ1-2,TRBV27,.,TGTGCCAGCAGTTTCGACGGGACAGGGAGTGGTGGCTACACCTTC,CASSFDGTGSGGYTF
TRBD2,TRBJ2-1,TRBV7-2,.,TGTGCCAGCAGGCCCCTAGCGGGATCCTACAATGAGCAGTTCTTC,CASRPLAGSYNEQFF
.,TRBJ1-3,TRBV6-1,.,TGTGCCAGCAGTGAAGTTGGGGGCAGAAACACCATATATTTT,CASSEVGGRNTIYF
TRBD1,TRBJ1-2,TRBV6-2/TRBV6-3,.,TGTGCCAGCAGTTACGCAGTGACAGGGACCTATGGCTACACCTTC,CASSYAVTGTYGYTF
TRBD2,TRBJ2-5,TRBV2,.,TGTGCCAGCGGCGGGAGGGTGAGGGGAGAGACCCAGTACTTC,CASGGRVRGETQYF
TRBD1,TRBJ1-1,TRBV6-5,.,TGTGCCAGCAGTTACTCGACAGGGGCAAACACTGAAGCTTTCTTT,CASSYSTGANTEAFF
.,TRBJ1-5,TRBV28,.,TGTGCCATCAGGGAGATAGTCTCTGGTCAGCCCCAGCATTTT,CAIREIVSGQPQHF
.,TRBJ2-5,TRBV10-3,.,TGTGCCATAGCCCGGGACTTGCAAGAGACCCAGTACTTC,CAIARDLQETQYF
.,TRBJ2-1,TRBV6-4,.,TGTGCCAGCAGCCCCCGTTGGAGGGGCAATGAGCAGTTCTTC,CASSPRWRGNEQFF
.,TRBJ2-7,TRBV29-1,.,TGCAGCGCAAAGCAGGTGACGCACGAGCAGTACTTC,CSAKQVTHEQYF
TRBD2,TRBJ2-7,TRBV4-2,few,TGTGCCAGCAGCCGAGGGACTAGCGGGAGTTCCGAGCAGTACTTC,CASSRGTSGSSEQYF
TRBD1,TRBJ1-1,TRBV29-1,.,TGCAGCGCCTCAGGGGGCAGTTTGAACACTGAAGCTTTCTTT,CSASGGSLNTEAFF
.,TRBJ2-5,TRBV6-2/TRBV6-3,.,TGTGCCAGCAGTTACACCCTCCGGGAGACCCAGTACTTC,CASSYTLRETQYF
TRBD1,TRBJ1-6,TRBV2,.,TGTGCCAGTGTGACAGGGGGCGGACGGTCACCCCTCCACTTT,CASVTGGGRSPLHF
TRBD2,TRBJ2-7,TRBV5-1,.,TGCGCCAGCAGCCCCTGGGGACTAGCTACCTACGAGCAGTACTTC,CASSPWGLATYEQYF
TRBD1,TRBJ2-7,TRBV10-1,few,TGCGCCAGCACCAGACAGGGGAGGAAACGCGAGCAGTACTTC,CASTRQGRKREQYF
TRBD2,TRBJ2-3,TRBV11-1,.,TGTGCCAGCAGCTCCACGGGACTAGCAGGTGATACGCAGTATTTT,CASSSTGLAGDTQYF
.,TRBJ2-7,TRBV3-1/TRBV3-2,.,TGTGCCAGCAGCCAATTTAACAGAACCTACGAGCAGTACTTC,CASSQFNRTYEQYF
.,TRBJ1-1,TRBV11-2,.,TGTGCCAGCAGCTTCAGCAGAGGAAACACTGAAGCTTTCTTT,CASSFSRGNTEAFF
.,TRBJ1-1,TRBV6-1,.,TGTGCCAGCAGTGAATCTTTGGGGAGGACTGAAGCTTTCTTT,CASSESLGRTEAFF
.,TRBJ2-1,TRBV12-3/TRBV12-4,few,TGTGCCAGCAGTTCAGATTACAATGAGCAGTTCTTC,CASSSDYNEQFF
TRBD1,TRBJ1-2,TRBV27,.,TGTGCCAGCAGTTTCGGAGGGGGCGATGGCTACACCTTC,CASSFGGGDGYTF
.,TRBJ1-4,TRBV28,.,TGTGCCAGCAGTTTTCGACAGATTAATGAAAAACTGTTTTTT,CASSFRQINEKLFF
TRBD1,TRBJ2-1,TRBV7-8,.,TGTGCCAGTCGACCCGGGACAGGGGGGGTCATAGGGCACAATGAGCAGTTCTTC,CASRPGTGGVIGHNEQFF